A single sample gave rise to the 25 T cell receptor beta chains below, sequenced in a study of blood T cells in healthy people across ages. A second about 7 to 12 cycle PCR used barcoded and J-beta primers. TCRdb redid the calling of the 5' RACE reads with MiXCR, one entry per CDR3 protein. The table shows 1.5 million or so distinct CDR3 sequences, with roughly 40% occurring only once. The sample consisted of blood. The receptor source for this set is a woman aged 18-29 years in good health.

This clonotype was observed a handful of times. The V and J genes are TRBV20-1 and TRBJ2-3; 11 bases map to TRBD2. This CDR3 comprises 16 residues. Trimming at V came to 5 bases and at J to 3 bases, leaving 10 bases not matched to a gene. The germline gives CDR1 DFQATT, CDR2 SNEGSKA (reference sequence). The CDR3 protein is CSAAQASGGQTDTQYF. CDR3 sequence (DNA): TGCAGTGCTGCGCAGGCTAGCGGGGGGCAGACAGATACGCAGTATTTT.

This clonotype was recorded a few times. The genes are TRBV9 and TRBJ1-5; D possibly corresponds to TRBD1 (6 bases). This CDR3 contains 15 residues. Germline-derived CDR1 and CDR2 are SGDLS and YYNGEE. The germline V and J ends were trimmed by 2 bases and 7 bases, with 16 bases remaining between them. CDR3 residues: CASSVSGEGYQPQHF. The DNA for the CDR3 is TGTGCCAGCAGCGTCTCAGGGGAAGGTTACCAGCCCCAGCATTTT. Full variable domain (outside the CDR3, taken from reference TRBV9 and TRBJ1-5): DSGVTQTPKHLITATGQRVTLRCSPRSGDLSVYWYQQSLDQGLQFLIQYYNGEERAKGNILERFSAQQFPDLHSELNLSSLELGDSALYFCASSVSGEGYQPQHFGDGTRLSIL.

The chain uses TRBV20-1 and TRBJ2-3; 14 bases fit TRBD2. CDR1 is DFQATT, CDR2 SNEGSKA, per germline (reference sequence). After removal of 0 bases from V and 5 bases from J, the junction contained 7 bases not matched to a gene. The CDR3 has 17 amino acids. CDR3 in amino acids: CSARDWGLAGAGDTQYF. The CDR3 DNA follows: TGCAGTGCTAGAGATTGGGGACTAGCGGGGGCAGGAGATACGCAGTATTTT.

This clonotype has a handful of counts. Here the CDR3 reads CSAADFYRGTEAFF. The CDR3 DNA follows: TGCAGTGCAGCCGACTTCTATAGGGGCACTGAAGCTTTCTTT. The rearrangement links TRBV20-1 to TRBJ1-1, with D perhaps matching TRBD1 (5 bases). CDR1 and CDR2 from the germline V gene are DFQATT and SNEGSKA (reference sequence). Trimming left V 6 bases short and J 4 bases short, with 18 bases between. The length of the CDR3 is 14 residues.

There are a few counts of this clonotype. This chain connects TRBV7-3 to TRBJ2-1, with 11 bases aligning to TRBD1. V was pared by 4 bases and J by 7 bases, with 9 bases of the junction left unmatched. The germline V gene has CDR1 SGHTA and CDR2 FQGTGA. The CDR3 totals 16 residues. CDR3 in DNA: TGTGCCAGCAGCTCCGGGACAGGGGGTTTGTTTAATGAGCAGTTCTTC. Translation: CASSSGTGGLFNEQFF. Complete variable domain (other parts from reference TRBV7-3 and TRBJ2-1): GAGVSQTPSNKVTEKGKYVELRCDPISGHTALYWYRQSLGQGPEFLIYFQGTGAADDSGLPNDRFFAVRPEGSVSTLKIQRTERGDSAVYLCASSSGTGGLFNEQFFGPGTRLTVL.

This clonotype was detected only a few times. The CDR3 loop is CASSLTVVNEQFF. CDR3 coding DNA: TGCGCCAGCAGCTTGACAGTAGTCAATGAGCAGTTCTTC. V is TRBV5-1 and J is TRBJ2-1; D is uncertain. Between the trimmed V and J ends, which lost 1 base and 6 bases, there was a span of 8 bases. Germline assignment: CDR1 SGHRS and CDR2 YFSETQ. This CDR3 has 13 residues.

This clonotype was detected only a few times. The rearrangement uses TRBV20-1 and TRBJ2-5; 12 bases agree with TRBD2. The CDR3 has 15 amino acids. V shed 5 bases and J 3 bases; nucleotides not matched to a gene: 7. In germline, CDR1 is DFQATT, CDR2 SNEGSKA (reference sequence). The CDR3 sequence is CSASGTSGWKETQYF. In DNA, the CDR3 is TGCAGTGCTTCCGGGACTAGCGGGTGGAAAGAGACCCAGTACTTC.

The V and J genes are TRBV20-1 and TRBJ2-5, with 10 bases matching TRBD2. CDR3 length equals 17 residues. J lost 11 bases, V lost 0 bases, and 18 bases had no gene match. Germline V lookup: CDR1 DFQATT, CDR2 SNEGSKA (reference sequence). The CDR3 loop is CSARDPLAGVGYNEQYF. The CDR3, as DNA: TGCAGTGCTAGAGACCCGCTAGCGGGAGTCGGCTACAATGAGCAGTACTTC.

This clonotype has more than one count but fewer than ten. The chain combines TRBV20-1 with TRBJ2-3, with 7 bases fitting TRBD1. Trimming at V came to 3 bases and at J to 2 bases, leaving 8 bases not matched to a gene. This CDR3 comprises 15 residues. The germline gives CDR1 DFQATT, CDR2 SNEGSKA (reference sequence). CDR3 amino acids: CSARSGQEITDTQYF. CDR3 bases: TGCAGTGCTAGGTCAGGACAGGAGATCACAGATACGCAGTATTTT.

The V call is TRBV27, the J call TRBJ2-5; 9 bases match TRBD2. The V segment lost 5 bases and the J segment 4 bases; nucleotides outside the gene matches: 8. This CDR3 is 15 amino acids long. Germline V gene lookup returns CDR1 MNHEY and CDR2 SMNVEV (reference sequence). The CDR3 DNA reads TGTGCCAGCAGTAAGCCGGGACTAGCCCGAGAGACCCAGTACTTC. Its protein is CASSKPGLARETQYF.

This chain links TRBV20-1 with TRBJ1-1; D gene ambiguous. This CDR3 comprises 9 residues. Trimming pared 8 bases from V and 7 bases from J, leaving 8 bases between. Per germline, CDR1 DFQATT and CDR2 SNEGSKA (reference sequence). The CDR3 here is CSTASEAFF. DNA for the CDR3: TGCAGTACGGCCAGTGAAGCTTTCTTT.

The V and J genes are TRBV5-1 and TRBJ2-4, with D possibly being TRBD1 (6 bases). V was cut by 6 bases and J by 9 bases, with 28 bases left in between. The length of the CDR3 is 17 residues. The germline CDR1 and CDR2 sequences are SGHRS and YFSETQ. CDR3 amino acids: CASNPGNRDTVRGIQYF. CDR3 sequence (DNA): TGCGCCAGCAACCCAGGAAACCGGGACACAGTGCGTGGCATTCAGTACTTC.

The V gene is TRBV11-2, the J gene TRBJ2-7; weak D call: TRBD1 (5 bases). The end of the DNA aligns better with TRBJ2-5, so the J call may be wrong. Germline V lookup: CDR1 SGHAT, CDR2 FQNNGV. The CDR3 runs 14 residues. In DNA, the CDR3 is TGTGCCAGCAGCCAACAGGTGCACCAAGAGACCCAGTACTTC. Its protein product is CASSQQVHQETQYF.

The rearrangement uses TRBV2 and TRBJ2-1; TRBD2 aligns across 7 bases. V was clipped by 3 bases and J by 1 base; unmatched bases: 3. The CDR3 has 15 amino acids. Germline CDR1 and CDR2: SNHLY and FYNNEI. Here the CDR3 reads CASSDPSGSYNEQFF. The CDR3 DNA sequence: TGTGCCAGCAGTGACCCTAGCGGTTCCTACAATGAGCAGTTCTTC.

J is TRBJ2-7 and V is TRBV6-1; the D gene is possibly TRBD2 (6 bases). The CDR3 spans 13 residues. The germline V gene encodes CDR1 MNHNS and CDR2 SASEGT. Trimming cost V 8 bases and J 3 bases, with 14 bases left between them. CDR3 region: CASCVTSLYEQYF. As DNA, the CDR3 is TGTGCCAGCTGTGTAACTAGCCTCTACGAGCAGTACTTC.

This clonotype was counted between two and nine times. J is TRBJ2-1 and V is TRBV7-2; 8 bases match TRBD2. Per the germline V gene, CDR1 is SGHTA and CDR2 is FQGNSA. This CDR3 has 14 amino acids. J gave up 6 bases and V 5 bases, and 6 bases lay outside the gene matches. CDR3 region: CASSPASGRNEQFF. For the CDR3, the DNA is TGTGCCAGCAGCCCAGCTAGCGGGCGCAATGAGCAGTTCTTC.

This clonotype came up a few times. J is TRBJ2-3 and V is TRBV20-1; 10 bases are a match to TRBD2. The V segment lost 3 bases and the J segment 5 bases; nucleotides outside the gene matches: 14. The CDR3 sequence is 17 residues long. Germline values: CDR1 DFQATT, CDR2 SNEGSKA (reference sequence). For the CDR3, the DNA is TGCAGTGCTAGGGGGCGTAGCGGGAGGCAGGGAGTAGATACGCAGTATTTT. Its translation: CSARGRSGRQGVDTQYF.

This clonotype turned up a few times. The J gene is TRBJ1-5, the V gene TRBV28; perhaps TRBD1 as D (6 bases). Germline CDR1 reads MDHEN; CDR2 reads SYDVKM. The CDR3 runs 13 residues. V was cut by 7 bases and J by 6 bases, with 13 bases left in between. CDR3 in amino acids: CASMGAGSQPQHF. DNA for the CDR3: TGTGCCAGCATGGGGGCGGGAAGTCAGCCCCAGCATTTT.

The genes are TRBV20-1 and TRBJ1-4; no clear D. The CDR3 is 13 amino acids. Germline CDR1 DFQATT, CDR2 SNEGSKA (reference sequence). V was pared by 2 bases and J by 3 bases, with 7 bases between. CDR3 sequence reads: CSARLGANEKLFF. DNA for the CDR3: TGCAGTGCTAGACTCGGAGCTAATGAAAAACTGTTTTTT.

This chain uses TRBV6-1 with TRBJ2-1; D could derive from TRBD1 or TRBD2 (5 bases each). The germline V gene has CDR1 MNHNS and CDR2 SASEGT. The CDR3 extends over 12 amino acids. Trimming took 11 bases from V and 9 from J, leaving 17 bases between them. The CDR3 reads CAALGRGAEQFF. DNA of the CDR3: TGTGCCGCCTTAGGACGAGGGGCTGAGCAGTTCTTC.

The chain joins TRBV27 to TRBJ2-7; D not resolved. Germline V gene data show CDR1 as MNHEY and CDR2 as SMNVEV (reference sequence). V shed 5 bases and J shed 2 bases, with 19 bases lying between them. This CDR3 spans 16 amino acids. The CDR3 here is CASSVHPGPLPYEQYF. The CDR3 bases are TGTGCCAGCAGTGTCCACCCCGGACCCTTGCCCTACGAGCAGTACTTC.

This chain links TRBV12-3 or TRBV12-4 with TRBJ1-5; a weak D match, TRBD1 (5 bases). This CDR3 spans 19 amino acids. Trimming removed 2 bases at V and 1 base at J, with 21 bases between. Written as DNA, the CDR3 is TGTGCCAGCAGTTTATGGCCCCAGGGAAGGTTGGTCAGCAATCAGCCCCAGCATTTT. Translating gives CASSLWPQGRLVSNQPQHF.

The chain has TRBV7-9 and TRBJ2-7, with D perhaps matching TRBD1 (6 bases). The CDR3 runs to 14 residues. From germline, CDR1 is SEHNR and CDR2 FQNEAQ (reference sequence). V was trimmed by 0 bases and J by 3 bases, leaving 9 bases between them. This CDR3 is CASSLAHRDYEQYF. CDR3 DNA sequence: TGTGCCAGCAGCTTAGCGCACAGGGACTACGAGCAGTACTTC.

There are a few counts of this clonotype. The chain has TRBV10-1 and TRBJ1-2; no definite D call. The germline V gene has CDR1 WNHNN and CDR2 SYGVQD (reference sequence). V lost 3 bases to trimming and J lost 4 bases, with 12 bases between them. This CDR3 region has 14 residues. The CDR3 DNA reads TGCGCCAGCAGTGACTCGCTAGGTAGCTATGGCTACACCTTC. Protein sequence: CASSDSLGSYGYTF.

This clonotype was picked up a small number of times. This chain links TRBV9 with TRBJ1-2; D gene unclear. The CDR3 is 15 residues long. The ends were cut back, 0 bases at V and 8 bases at J, with 17 bases in the middle. Per germline, CDR1 SGDLS and CDR2 YYNGEE. The CDR3 DNA is TGTGCCAGCAGCGTAGCGATTACCCATGCCGACGGCTACACCTTC. Amino acids: CASSVAITHADGYTF.